This record concerns one TCR beta chain sequence. Its target antigen remains unknown. Nothing much larger sits one base from this clone, and base qualities are not available. This was a case-control study nested in a cohort of healthcare workers in London, UK, who had nasopharyngeal swab PCR tests and blood samples taken every week. Healthcare workers were recruited during the week of the UK lockdown, between 23 and 31 March 2020, and followed weekly for up to 16 weeks. The source of the sample is a study of early T cells in non-severe SARS-CoV-2 infection (TCRdb year 2021). Notes on the research overall: Because TCR sequencing relied on bulk RNA taken from unsorted whole blood, pairing of alpha and beta chains was not possible. The investigation overall reported the following: VDJdb matching was skewed toward anti-spike CD8 responses and likely underestimated virus-specific expansions by missing private and CD4 specificities.

The cysteine opens and the phenylalanine closes a CDR3 of 13 amino acids. The sequence is cut down to CDR3 DNA, 39 bases in frame from base 1. V sheds 6 bases and J sheds 6 bases, leaving 18 bases between their ends. The germline V gene gives CDR1 as SQVTM and CDR2 as ANQGSEA. Preparation of the library involved 5' RACE. Reads for this sample came from a NextSeq 500. To correct for sequencing error and PCR bias, the TCR library protocol tagged individual cDNA molecules with unique molecular identifiers. TCR alpha and beta chains were both sequenced, and the abundances of alpha and beta sequences in each sample were closely correlated with each other. The authors processed their data as follows. Decombinator V4 was used to annotate TCR sequences for V gene, J gene and CDR3. TCRs were defined as expanded if a significant change between any two time points was detected under a Poisson model with p below 0.0001. TCR abundances were normalised to the total number of TCRs sequenced in each sample and reported as counts per million. MAIT TCRs were defined by TRAV1-2 paired with TRAJ12, TRAJ20 or TRAJ33, and iNKT TCRs by TRAV10 paired with TRAJ18. VDJdb, accessed 1 November 2021, was searched for CMV, EBV and SARS-CoV-2 annotated TCRs, with TCRs annotated for multiple antigens excluded. Clones were called with MiXCR by TCRdb after fastp trimmed the public reads at Q25, and only in-frame beta chains were retained. Every distinct CDR3 protein forms one entry, paired with its most common genes and DNA. TCRdb's processing, not the authors' own work, is the source of the V and J calls. The sample includes about 80,000 distinct CDR3 sequences, with 10% to 15% observed a single time. Around 1.1% of the sample is in the top ten clones.

The sample was whole blood. This TCR derives from an adult who was a healthcare worker with PCR-confirmed SARS-CoV-2 infection or an uninfected control (not recorded which). The chain joins TRBV29-1 to TRBJ2-7, with TRBD2 as a weak D call on 5 bases. The DNA reads TGCAGCGTGGGATACGAGGGATTGGTCGAGCAGTACTTC. This encodes CSVGYEGLVEQYF.